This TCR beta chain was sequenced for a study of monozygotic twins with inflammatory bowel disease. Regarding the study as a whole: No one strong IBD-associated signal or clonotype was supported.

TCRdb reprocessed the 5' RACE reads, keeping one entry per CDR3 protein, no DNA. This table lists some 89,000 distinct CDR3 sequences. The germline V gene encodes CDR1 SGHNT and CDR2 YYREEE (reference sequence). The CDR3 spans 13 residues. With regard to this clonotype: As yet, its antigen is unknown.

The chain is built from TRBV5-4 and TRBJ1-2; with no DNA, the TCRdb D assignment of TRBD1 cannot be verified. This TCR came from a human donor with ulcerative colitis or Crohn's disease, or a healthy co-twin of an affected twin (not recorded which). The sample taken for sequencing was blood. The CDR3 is CASRRDGNYGYTF.